A single sample gave rise to the 25 T cell receptor beta chains below, sequenced in a study of blood T cell repertoires in COVID-19. TCRdb's table, derived via immunoSEQ multiplex PCR, lists solely in-frame clones and lacks some. The sample includes 300,000 to 400,000 clones, approximately 83% seen only once; the top ten take about 4.2%. The sample was PBMCs or T cells enriched from blood (not recorded which). Receptors were obtained from a woman aged 40 to 49 with acute COVID-19.

V usage is TRBV9 and J usage is TRBJ1-4, with 9 positions matching TRBD1. The J segment lost 3 bases and the V segment lost 4 bases, leaving 4 bases of the junction unmatched. CDR3 length equals 15 residues. Germline values: CDR1 SGDLS, CDR2 YYNGEE. The chain's CDR3 is CASSPWDRANEKLFF. The DNA for the CDR3 is TGTGCCAGCAGCCCATGGGACAGGGCTAATGAAAAACTGTTTTTT.

This clone has a single count. This chain joins TRBV6-5 and TRBJ1-6; tentative D call: TRBD1 (6 bases). Deletions cut 5 bases from V and 5 bases from J, with 13 bases between. Germline values: CDR1 MNHEY, CDR2 SVGAGI. The CDR3 loop spans 15 amino acids. In DNA, the CDR3 is TGTGCCAGCAGTCGCAGGGGAGAGGATAATTCACCCCTCCACTTT. It codes for CASSRRGEDNSPLHF.

The genes are TRBV19 and TRBJ2-2; no reliable D call. Trimming removed 3 bases from V and 0 bases from J, with 8 bases in between. The CDR3 loop spans 15 amino acids. Germline V gives CDR1 LNHDA, CDR2 SQIVND (reference sequence). CDR3 residues: CASSIRQANTGELFF. The CDR3, as DNA: TGTGCCAGTAGTATCAGGCAGGCGAACACCGGGGAGCTGTTTTTT.

This rearrangement joins TRBV7-3 to TRBJ1-4, with D uncertain. The CDR3 has 15 residues. The ends were cut back, 6 bases at V and 0 bases at J, with 11 bases in the middle. Looked up from germline, CDR1 is SGHTA and CDR2 is FQGTGA. The DNA of the CDR3 is TGTGCCAGCAGTCGCACCGGTGCAACTAATGAAAAACTGTTTTTT. Protein sequence: CASSRTGATNEKLFF.

Turning to this clone: In the same sample, other DNA sequences code for this CDR3. CDR3 bases: TGTGCCAGCAGCTTGACAGGGGGCTCTGGGGCCAACGTCCTGACTTTC. Translating gives CASSLTGGSGANVLTF. V is TRBV7-3 and J is TRBJ2-6, with 9 bases lining up with TRBD1. Germline lookup yields CDR1 SGHTA and CDR2 FQGTGA. The CDR3 is 16 residues long. Losses at the gene ends were 3 bases for V and 0 bases for J; bases not matched to a gene: 0.

The chain carries TRBV24-1 and TRBJ2-7; D may be TRBD1 (6 bases). This CDR3 is 13 amino acids long. Germline assignment: CDR1 KGHDR and CDR2 SFDVKD. Trimming stripped 5 bases from V and 3 bases from J, with 10 bases between. CDR3 loop: CATSAGVGYEQYF. CDR3 DNA sequence: TGTGCCACCAGTGCAGGGGTAGGCTACGAGCAGTACTTC.

CDR3 DNA: TGTGCCAGTAGTAACAGGATCTCCTACGAGCAGTACTTC. It codes for CASSNRISYEQYF. The chain combines TRBV19 with TRBJ2-7; D might be TRBD1 (5 bases). CDR3 length: 13 amino acids. Per the germline V gene, CDR1 is LNHDA and CDR2 is SQIVND (reference sequence). V lost 4 bases, J lost 0 bases, and 7 bases lay in between.

This clone showed up just once. The V and J genes are TRBV29-1 and TRBJ2-2, with a weak D call TRBD1 (5 bases). V shed 2 bases and J shed 10 bases, with 14 bases lying between them. CDR3 length equals 13 residues. CDR1 and CDR2 from the germline V gene are SQVTM and ANQGSEA. The CDR3 nucleotides are TGCAGCGTTGAAACAGGAAGGCGTGAGGAGCTGTTTTTT. It encodes CSVETGRREELFF.

The chain links TRBV12-3 or TRBV12-4 to TRBJ1-6; D not resolved. With 7 bases removed from V and 6 bases from J, the gap between germline ends came to 10 bases. The CDR3 has 13 amino acids. The chain's CDR3 is CASTGGGNSPLHF. CDR3 nucleotides: TGTGCCAGCACGGGCGGAGGTAATTCACCCCTCCACTTT.

The V and J genes are TRBV7-2 and TRBJ1-1; D might be TRBD1 (5 bases). V dropped 4 bases and J dropped 5 bases, with 11 bases sitting between them. The germline CDR1 and CDR2 sequences are SGHTA and FQGNSA. This CDR3 is 13 amino acids long. The CDR3 region is CASSSRAGTEAFF. The CDR3 bases are TGTGCCAGCAGCTCCAGGGCGGGGACTGAAGCTTTCTTT.

The CDR3 is CASSVDNRGGEGGYTF. The CDR3 region has the DNA TGTGCCAGCAGCGTGGATAACCGAGGGGGAGAGGGAGGCTACACCTTC. The gene calls are TRBV2 and TRBJ1-2; perhaps TRBD1 as D (6 bases). Germline V lookup: CDR1 SNHLY, CDR2 FYNNEI. This CDR3 contains 16 residues. V was cut by 6 bases and J by 8 bases, with 25 bases left in between.

The chain has TRBV9 and TRBJ1-1; D might be TRBD1 (5 bases). The V end was cut by 1 base, the J end by 1 base, with 8 bases between. The length of the CDR3 is 14 residues. Germline V gene data show CDR1 as SGDLS and CDR2 as YYNGEE. The CDR3: CASSVTTANTEAFF. In DNA, the CDR3 is TGTGCCAGCAGCGTAACGACAGCGAACACTGAAGCTTTCTTT.

J is TRBJ1-1 and V is TRBV4-3, with 7 bases identical to TRBD1. The length of the CDR3 is 15 residues. J lost 4 bases, V lost 3 bases, and 8 bases had no gene match. Per the germline V gene, CDR1 is LGHNA and CDR2 is YSLEER. For the CDR3, the DNA is TGCGCCAGCAGCCAGCGACAGGGCAAGAGCACTGAAGCTTTCTTT. It is translated as CASSQRQGKSTEAFF.

The CDR3 region has the DNA TGTGCCAGCAGCTTGGACAGCTACTATGGCTACACCTTC. It encodes CASSLDSYYGYTF. V and J are TRBV5-4 and TRBJ1-2; D remains ambiguous. Germline loops: CDR1 SGHNT, CDR2 YYREEE (reference sequence). This CDR3 has 13 residues. The ends were cut back, 0 bases at V and 3 bases at J, with 6 bases in the middle.

This clone came up once. This chain joins TRBV5-1 and TRBJ1-3, with 9 bases identical to TRBD1. The CDR3 spans 15 residues. Per the germline V gene, CDR1 is SGHRS and CDR2 is YFSETQ. J gave up 2 bases and V 3 bases, and 3 bases lay outside the gene matches. The DNA of the CDR3 is TGCGCCAGCAGCTACGGACAGGGGCCTGGAAACACCATATATTTT. As protein: CASSYGQGPGNTIYF.

The chain combines TRBV29-1 with TRBJ2-7, with a possible D match to TRBD1 (7 bases). Germline CDR1 reads SQVTM; CDR2 reads ANQGSEA. The length of the CDR3 is 17 residues. The germline V and J ends were trimmed by 5 bases and 2 bases, with 25 bases remaining between them. DNA for the CDR3: TGCAGCGTTCGGGCTTTTACAGGGGACTCTAAAACCTACGAGCAGTACTTC. This encodes CSVRAFTGDSKTYEQYF.

The V and J genes are TRBV28 and TRBJ2-4; TRBD2 matches 7 bases. This CDR3 is built from 14 residues. V was pared by 3 bases and J by 2 bases, with 1 base of the junction left unmatched. CDR1 and CDR2 from the germline V gene are MDHEN and SYDVKM. CDR3 residues: CASSLGGTKNIQYF. The CDR3 DNA sequence: TGTGCCAGCAGTTTGGGGGGGACCAAAAACATTCAGTACTTC.

The gene calls are TRBV4-1 and TRBJ2-7; tentatively, D is TRBD2 (5 bases). Trimming shortened V by 0 bases and J by 3 bases, and 15 bases separated the two germline ends. This CDR3 has 16 amino acids. Germline CDR1 and CDR2: MGHRA and YSYEKL. The CDR3 DNA reads TGCGCCAGCAGCCAAGATTTCCGGGAAATTTTCTACGAGCAGTACTTC. Translated: CASSQDFREIFYEQYF.

The chain joins TRBV9 to TRBJ2-3; D possibly corresponds to TRBD2 (6 bases). The CDR3 is 16 amino acids. V dropped 3 bases and J dropped 3 bases, with 17 bases sitting between them. In germline, CDR1 is SGDLS, CDR2 YYNGEE. The CDR3 sequence is CASSADLALATDTQYF. Here the CDR3 DNA reads TGTGCCAGCAGCGCAGACCTAGCGCTTGCTACAGATACGCAGTATTTT.

The V call is TRBV7-9, the J call TRBJ2-7; 7 bases are shared with TRBD1. The trim removed 4 bases at V and 2 bases at J, leaving 8 bases unmatched. CDR1 and CDR2 from the germline V gene are SEHNR and FQNEAQ (reference sequence). The CDR3 is 15 residues long. CDR3 sequence (DNA): TGTGCCAGCAGCTCTACTAGGGACAGACCCTACGAGCAGTACTTC. It yields the protein CASSSTRDRPYEQYF. Combining the CDR3 with reference TRBV7-9 and TRBJ2-7 gives the whole variable domain DTGVSQNPRHKITKRGQNVTFRCDPISEHNRLYWYRQTLGQGPEFLTYFQNEAQLEKSRLLSDRFSAERPKGSFSTLEIQRTEQGDSAMYLCASSSTRDRPYEQYFGPGTRLTVT.

The CDR3 DNA follows: TGCGCCAGCAGACTGGGACTAGCGGGAGGCGGTGGTACGCAGTATTTT. This translates into CASRLGLAGGGGTQYF. The chain uses TRBV5-1 and TRBJ2-3; 15 positions agree with TRBD2. Trimming cost V 5 bases and J 8 bases; bases outside gene matches: 9. The V gene's germline CDR1 is SGHRS and CDR2 YFSETQ. The CDR3 runs 16 residues.

The chain is built from TRBV12-3 or TRBV12-4 and TRBJ1-6; D gene uncertain. This CDR3 has 12 residues. V was trimmed by 6 bases and J by 7 bases, leaving 7 bases between them. The CDR3 DNA sequence: TGTGCCAGCAGCCCCAGGAATTCACCCCTCCACTTT. Translating gives CASSPRNSPLHF.

The chain links TRBV7-9 to TRBJ2-1; 7 bases are a match to TRBD2. CDR1 SEHNR and CDR2 FQNEAQ come from the germline V gene (reference sequence). V dropped 5 bases and J dropped 0; count of bases not matched to a gene: 13. The CDR3 is made up of 18 amino acids. The CDR3 nucleotides are TGTGCCAGCAGCCAACCACGGGTGGGAGGGAGCTCCTACAATGAGCAGTTCTTC. Amino acid sequence: CASSQPRVGGSSYNEQFF.

This sequence joins TRBV5-4 and TRBJ1-2, with a tentative D call TRBD1 (6 bases). CDR3 length: 14 residues. Trimming shortened V by 1 base and J by 4 bases, and 11 bases separated the two germline ends. Germline loops: CDR1 SGHNT, CDR2 YYREEE (reference sequence). The CDR3 region has the DNA TGTGCCAGCAGCTTGACAGGGTTGGTCTATGGCTACACCTTC. This sequence encodes CASSLTGLVYGYTF.

The V and J genes are TRBV7-9 and TRBJ1-2; TRBD1 might be the D (6 bases). The V gene lost 5 bases and the J gene lost 8 bases, with 21 bases spanning the gap. Germline CDR1 reads SEHNR; CDR2 reads FQNEAQ (reference sequence). The CDR3 contains 15 residues. CDR3 protein: CASSRPGGGIAGYTF. DNA of the CDR3: TGTGCCAGCAGCCGCCCCGGTGGGGGCATTGCGGGCTACACCTTC.